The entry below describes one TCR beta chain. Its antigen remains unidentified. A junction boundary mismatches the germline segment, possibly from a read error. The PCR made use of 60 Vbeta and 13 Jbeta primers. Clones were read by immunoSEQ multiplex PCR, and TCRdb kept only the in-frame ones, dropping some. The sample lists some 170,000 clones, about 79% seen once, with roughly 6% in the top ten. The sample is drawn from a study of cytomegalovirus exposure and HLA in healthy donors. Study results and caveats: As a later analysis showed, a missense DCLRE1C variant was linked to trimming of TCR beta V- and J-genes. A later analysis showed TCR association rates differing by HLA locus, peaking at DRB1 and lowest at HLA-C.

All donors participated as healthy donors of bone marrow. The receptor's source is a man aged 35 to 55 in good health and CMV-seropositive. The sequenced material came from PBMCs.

CDR3 region: CASSLLQAVSGANGLTF. For the CDR3, the DNA is TGTGCCAGCAGCTTGTTACAGGCGGTCTCTGGGGCCAACGGCCTGACTTTC. The chain uses TRBV5-6 and TRBJ2-6, with D tentatively TRBD1 (5 bases). The CDR3 extends over 17 amino acids. Per the germline V gene, CDR1 is SGHDT and CDR2 is YYEEEE.